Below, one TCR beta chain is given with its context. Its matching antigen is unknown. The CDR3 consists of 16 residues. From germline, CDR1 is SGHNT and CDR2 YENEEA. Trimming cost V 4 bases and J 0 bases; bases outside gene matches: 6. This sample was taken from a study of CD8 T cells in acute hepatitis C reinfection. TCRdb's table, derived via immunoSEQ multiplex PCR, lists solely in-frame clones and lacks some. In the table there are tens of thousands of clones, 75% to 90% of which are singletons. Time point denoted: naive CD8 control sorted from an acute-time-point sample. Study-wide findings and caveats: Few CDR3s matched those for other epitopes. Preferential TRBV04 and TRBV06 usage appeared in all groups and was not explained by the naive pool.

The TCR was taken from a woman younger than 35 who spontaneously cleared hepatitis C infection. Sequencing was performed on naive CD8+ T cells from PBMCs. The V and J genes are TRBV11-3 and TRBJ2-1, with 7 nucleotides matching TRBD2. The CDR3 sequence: CASSSRAGDSYNEQFF. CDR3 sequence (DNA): TGTGCCAGCAGCTCCAGGGCGGGAGACTCCTACAATGAGCAGTTCTTC.